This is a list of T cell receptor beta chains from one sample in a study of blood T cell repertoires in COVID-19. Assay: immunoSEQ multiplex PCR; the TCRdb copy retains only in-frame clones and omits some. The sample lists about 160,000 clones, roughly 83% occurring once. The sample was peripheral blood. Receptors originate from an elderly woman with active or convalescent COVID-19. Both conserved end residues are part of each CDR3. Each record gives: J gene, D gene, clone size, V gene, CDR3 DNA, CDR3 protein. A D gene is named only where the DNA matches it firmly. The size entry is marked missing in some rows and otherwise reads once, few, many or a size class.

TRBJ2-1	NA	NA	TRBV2	TGTGCCAGCAGTTATCCGGGAAGCTCCTACAATGAGCAGTTCTTC	CASSYPGSSYNEQFF
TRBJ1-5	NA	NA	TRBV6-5	TGTGCCAGCAGGGGTATGGGAGATCAGCCCCAGCATTTT	CASRGMGDQPQHF
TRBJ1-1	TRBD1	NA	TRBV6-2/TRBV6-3	TGTGCCAGCAGTTACCCTGGGACAGTTCGTCTTATGAACACTGAAGCTTTCTTT	CASSYPGTVRLMNTEAFF
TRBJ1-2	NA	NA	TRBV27	TGTGCCAGCAGTCCACAGTTAGCTAACTATGGCTACACCTTC	CASSPQLANYGYTF
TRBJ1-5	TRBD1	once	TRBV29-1	TGCAGCGTGGCGGGGGGGACAGGGGATTCTCTTCAGCCCCAGCATTTT	CSVAGGTGDSLQPQHF
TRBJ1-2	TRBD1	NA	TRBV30	TGTGCCTGGAGCGGACAGGGTGATAACTATGGCTACACCTTC	CAWSGQGDNYGYTF
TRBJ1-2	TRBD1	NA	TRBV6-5	TGTGCCAGCAGGGCACAGGGGGGCACTGTCTCTGGCTACACCTTC	CASRAQGGTVSGYTF
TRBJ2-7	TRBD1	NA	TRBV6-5	TGTGCCAGCAGTCGACTCCGGGACAGGTACTACGAGCAGTACTTC	CASSRLRDRYYEQYF
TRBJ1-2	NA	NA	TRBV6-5	TGTGCCAGCAGTTACTCGGGTGGACAGCCGCCTGTTGGCTACACCTTC	CASSYSGGQPPVGYTF
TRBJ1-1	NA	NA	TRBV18	TGTGCCAGCTCACCACCCGTCCGGGGAAACACTGAAGCTTTCTTT	CASSPPVRGNTEAFF
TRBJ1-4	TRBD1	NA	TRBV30	TGTGCCTGGAGTGGGGGACAGGGGAATCGGGAAAAACTGTTTTTT	CAWSGGQGNREKLFF
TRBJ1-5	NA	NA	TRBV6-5	TGTGCCAGCGAGGGAGGGGTCAATCAGCCCCAGCATTTT	CASEGGVNQPQHF
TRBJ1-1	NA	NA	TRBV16	TGTGCCAGCAGCCAAGGCGGGGACACTGAAGCTTTCTTT	CASSQGGDTEAFF
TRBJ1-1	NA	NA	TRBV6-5	TGTGCCAGCAGTTACTTCACAGGTGGTGAAGCTTTCTTT	CASSYFTGGEAFF
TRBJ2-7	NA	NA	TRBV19	TGTGCCAGTAGTGGGGGATGGCAGACAGGGCAGTACTTC	CASSGGWQTGQYF
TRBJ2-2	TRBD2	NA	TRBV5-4	TGTGCCAGCAGCTTGCGAAGCGGGGGGCCCCCCGGGGAGCTGTTTTTT	CASSLRSGGPPGELFF
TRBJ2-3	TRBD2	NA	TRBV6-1	TGTGCCAGCAGTTCGGGTGAGCGGGACACAGATACGCAGTATTTT	CASSSGERDTDTQYF
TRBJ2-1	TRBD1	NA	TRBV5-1	TGCGCCAGCAGCCCAAAAACAGGGGATGATGAGCAGTTCTTC	CASSPKTGDDEQFF
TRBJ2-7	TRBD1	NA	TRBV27	TGTGCCAGCAGTCGACGCGGACAGGCCTTCTCCTACGAGCAGTACTTC	CASSRRGQAFSYEQYF
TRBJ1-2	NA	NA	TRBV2	TGTGCCAGCAGGGGGATCCGGACGGGGGGCTACACCTTC	CASRGIRTGGYTF
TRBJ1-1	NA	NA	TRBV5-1	TGCGCCAGCAGCTTGGCACAGGAGAACACTGAAGCTTTCTTT	CASSLAQENTEAFF
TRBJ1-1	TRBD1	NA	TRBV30	TGTGCCTGGAGTGTGACAGGGGGGACTGAAGCTTTCTTT	CAWSVTGGTEAFF
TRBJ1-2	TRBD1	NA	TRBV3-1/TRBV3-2	TGTGCCAGCAGCCAGGCCACTCAGACAGGGGGCTTTGGCTACACCTTC	CASSQATQTGGFGYTF
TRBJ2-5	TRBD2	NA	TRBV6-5	TGTGCCAGCAGAGACTTAGCGGGAAACCAAGAGACCCAGTACTTC	CASRDLAGNQETQYF
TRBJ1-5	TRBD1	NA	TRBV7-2	TGTGCCAGCAGCCAGGAAGGGACAGTTTATAATCAGCCCCAGCATTTT	CASSQEGTVYNQPQHF
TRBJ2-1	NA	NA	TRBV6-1	TGTGCCAGCAGTGACCCAGGAAGCGGGCCCAATGAGCAGTTCTTC	CASSDPGSGPNEQFF
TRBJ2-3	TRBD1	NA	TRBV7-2	TGTGCCAGCAGCAGGGACAGAAGCACAGATACGCAGTATTTT	CASSRDRSTDTQYF
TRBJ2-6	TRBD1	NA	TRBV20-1	TGCAGTGCTAGTAAACGACAGGGTGGCTCTGGGGCCAACGTCCTGACTTTC	CSASKRQGGSGANVLTF
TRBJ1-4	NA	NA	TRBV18	TGTGCCAGCTCACCCGGGGGGCCTTCGGGAAAACTGTTTTTT	CASSPGGPSGKLFF
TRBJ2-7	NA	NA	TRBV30	TGTGCCTGGAGTGTAGGGGTCCTCTCTTCACTGGGCGAGCAGTACTTC	CAWSVGVLSSLGEQYF
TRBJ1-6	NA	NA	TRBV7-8	TGTGCCAGCAGCGGATTCGGGACATCCTCAAATTCACCCCTCCACTTT	CASSGFGTSSNSPLHF
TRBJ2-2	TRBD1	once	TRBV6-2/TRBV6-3	TGTGCCAGCAGCCGACGGACAGGGCGGACCGGGGAGCTGTTTTTT	CASSRRTGRTGELFF
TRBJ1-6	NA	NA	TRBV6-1	TGTGCCAGCAGTGAAACGGGGGGGCTGAATTCACCCCTCCACTTT	CASSETGGLNSPLHF
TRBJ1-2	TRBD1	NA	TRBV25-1	TGTGCCAGCAGTGACCCCGGGACAGGGTTTTATGGCTACACCTTC	CASSDPGTGFYGYTF
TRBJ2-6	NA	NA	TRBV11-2	TGTGCCAGCAGCTCGGGACACTCCCCCTCCTCTGGGGCCAACGTCCTGACTTTC	CASSSGHSPSSGANVLTF
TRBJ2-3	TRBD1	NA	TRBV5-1	TGCGCCAGCAGCTTGTGGGGGACAGGGAAAACAGATACGCAGTATTTT	CASSLWGTGKTDTQYF
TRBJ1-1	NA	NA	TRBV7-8	TGTGCCAGCAGCTTCGGTCGGGGCACTGAAGCTTTCTTT	CASSFGRGTEAFF
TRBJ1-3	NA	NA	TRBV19	TGTGCCAGTAGTATAGCTGGCAGGGCGATGGACACCATATATTTT	CASSIAGRAMDTIYF
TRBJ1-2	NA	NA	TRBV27	TGTGCCAGCGGCCACAGGGAAAACTATGGCTACACCTTC	CASGHRENYGYTF
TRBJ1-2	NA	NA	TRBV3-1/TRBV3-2	TGTGCCAGCAGTCCCGGGACACTGGCCTACTATGGCTACACCTTC	CASSPGTLAYYGYTF
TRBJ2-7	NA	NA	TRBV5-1	TGCGCCAGCAGCCAACAGGGCTCCGAGCAGTACTTC	CASSQQGSEQYF
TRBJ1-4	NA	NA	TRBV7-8	TGTGCCAGCAGGCGAAGGGGAGGTGAAAAACTGTTTTTT	CASRRRGGEKLFF
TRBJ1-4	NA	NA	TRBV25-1	TGTGCCAGCAGTGAAGGGTCTTGGGGGGTGAGAGAAAAACTGTTTTTT	CASSEGSWGVREKLFF
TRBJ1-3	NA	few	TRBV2	TGTGCCAGCAGCCCAAGAGACACCATATATTTT	CASSPRDTIYF
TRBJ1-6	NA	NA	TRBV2	TGTGCCAGCAGACAAGATGTTTCATCCCTCCACTTT	CASRQDVSSLHF
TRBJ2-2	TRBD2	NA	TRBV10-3	TGTGCCATCAGTGATGGGACTAGCGGGTCGAGCTGGTACACCGGGGAGCTGTTTTTT	CAISDGTSGSSWYTGELFF
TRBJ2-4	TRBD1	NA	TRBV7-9	TGTGCCAGCAGCCCCCAGGGGGCGAATGACATTCAGTACTTC	CASSPQGANDIQYF
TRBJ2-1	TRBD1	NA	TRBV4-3	TGCGCCAGCAGCCAAGATATCTGGGACAGGGGCGTCTTC	CASSQDIWDRGVF
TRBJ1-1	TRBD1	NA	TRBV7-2	TGTGCCAGCAGCTTGACAGGGGGCACTGAAGCTTTCTTT	CASSLTGGTEAFF
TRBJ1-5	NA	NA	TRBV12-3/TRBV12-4	TGTGCCAGCAGGGGTTCAGCGGAGCCCCAGCATTTT	CASRGSAEPQHF
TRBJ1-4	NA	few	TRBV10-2	TGCGCCAGCAGTGAGTCAGGAGGGGCCGGGGAAAAACTGTTTTTT	CASSESGGAGEKLFF
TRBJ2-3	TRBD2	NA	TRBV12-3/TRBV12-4	TGTGCCAGCAGTTTGGGGGGGACGCAGTATTTT	CASSLGGTQYF
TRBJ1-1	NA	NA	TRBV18	TGTGCCAGCTCACCAAAGGGGGATGAAGCTTTCTTT	CASSPKGDEAFF
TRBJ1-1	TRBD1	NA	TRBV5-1	TGCGCCAGCAGCTTAGTTCACAGGGGGAACACTGAAGCTTTCTTT	CASSLVHRGNTEAFF
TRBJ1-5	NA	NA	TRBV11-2	TGTGCCAGCAGCCCCGGGGTATTCAATCAGCCCCAGCATTTT	CASSPGVFNQPQHF